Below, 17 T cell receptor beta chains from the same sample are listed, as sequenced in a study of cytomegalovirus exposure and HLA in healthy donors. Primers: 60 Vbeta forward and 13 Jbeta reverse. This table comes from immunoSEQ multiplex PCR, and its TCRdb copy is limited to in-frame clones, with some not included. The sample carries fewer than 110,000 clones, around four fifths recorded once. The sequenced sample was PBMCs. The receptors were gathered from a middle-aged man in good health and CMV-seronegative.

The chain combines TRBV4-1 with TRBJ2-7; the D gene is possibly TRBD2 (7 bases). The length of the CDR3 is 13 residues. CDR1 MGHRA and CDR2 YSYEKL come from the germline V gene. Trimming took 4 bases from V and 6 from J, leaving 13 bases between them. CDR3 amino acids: CASSLGGPAEQYF. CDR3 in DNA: TGCGCCAGCAGCCTGGGGGGGCCGGCCGAGCAGTACTTC.

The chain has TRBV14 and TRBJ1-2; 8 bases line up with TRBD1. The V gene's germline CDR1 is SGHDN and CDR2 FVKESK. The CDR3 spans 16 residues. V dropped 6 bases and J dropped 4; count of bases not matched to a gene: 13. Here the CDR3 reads CASSPTAGGRSYGYTF. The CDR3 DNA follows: TGTGCCAGCAGTCCTACTGCAGGGGGCAGGAGCTATGGCTACACCTTC.

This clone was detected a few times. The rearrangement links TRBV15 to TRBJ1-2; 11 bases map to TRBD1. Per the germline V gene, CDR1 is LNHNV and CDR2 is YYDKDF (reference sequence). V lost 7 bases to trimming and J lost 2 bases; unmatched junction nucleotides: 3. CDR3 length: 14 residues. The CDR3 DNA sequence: TGTGCCACCATGAGGGACAGGGGGAACTATGGCTACACCTTC. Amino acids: CATMRDRGNYGYTF.

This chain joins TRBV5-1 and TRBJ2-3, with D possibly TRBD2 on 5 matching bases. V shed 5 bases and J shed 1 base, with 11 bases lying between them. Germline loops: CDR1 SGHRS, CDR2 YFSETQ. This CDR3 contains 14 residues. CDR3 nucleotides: TGCGCCAGCAGGACGGGGATTGGCACAGATACGCAGTATTTT. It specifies CASRTGIGTDTQYF.

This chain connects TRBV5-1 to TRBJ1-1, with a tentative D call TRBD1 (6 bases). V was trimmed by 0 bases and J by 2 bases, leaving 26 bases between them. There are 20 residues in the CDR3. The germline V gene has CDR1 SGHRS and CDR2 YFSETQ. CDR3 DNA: TGCGCCAGCAGCTTGGGGGGGCGGGTGGCAGGGGTCAAAATAAACACTGAAGCTTTCTTT. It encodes CASSLGGRVAGVKINTEAFF. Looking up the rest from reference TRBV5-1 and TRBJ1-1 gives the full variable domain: KAGVTQTPRYLIKTRGQQVTLSCSPISGHRSVSWYQQTPGQGLQFLFEYFSETQRNKGNFPGRFSGRQFSNSRSEMNVSTLELGDSALYLCASSLGGRVAGVKINTEAFFGQGTRLTVV.

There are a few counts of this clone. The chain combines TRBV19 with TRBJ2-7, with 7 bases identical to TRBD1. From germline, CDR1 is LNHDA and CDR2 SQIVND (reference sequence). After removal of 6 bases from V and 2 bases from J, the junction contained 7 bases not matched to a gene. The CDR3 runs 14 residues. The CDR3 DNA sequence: TGTGCCAGTAGCATACAGGGGTCGGCCTACGAGCAGTACTTC. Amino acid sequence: CASSIQGSAYEQYF.

DNA for the CDR3: TGCGCCAGCAGCTTGCAAGCGGGGGGACACACCGGGGAGCTGTTTTTT. It specifies CASSLQAGGHTGELFF. The V and J genes are TRBV5-1 and TRBJ2-2; 9 bases fit TRBD2. The CDR3 has 16 residues. V gave up 1 base and J gave up 3 bases; unmatched junction bases: 4. CDR1 and CDR2 (germline): SGHRS, YFSETQ. The whole variable domain, remainder taken from reference TRBV5-1 and TRBJ2-2, is KAGVTQTPRYLIKTRGQQVTLSCSPISGHRSVSWYQQTPGQGLQFLFEYFSETQRNKGNFPGRFSGRQFSNSRSEMNVSTLELGDSALYLCASSLQAGGHTGELFFGEGSRLTVL.

The CDR3 region has the DNA TGTGCCAGCAGCCCCCGCGTCGCGGGGCCGTACCCGAACTATGGCTACACCTTC. It codes for CASSPRVAGPYPNYGYTF. The chain employs TRBV7-6 and TRBJ1-2; perhaps TRBD1 as D (5 bases). V lost 5 bases, J lost 2 bases, and 24 bases lay in between. CDR3 size: 18 residues. CDR1 and CDR2 (germline): SGHVS, FNYEAQ.

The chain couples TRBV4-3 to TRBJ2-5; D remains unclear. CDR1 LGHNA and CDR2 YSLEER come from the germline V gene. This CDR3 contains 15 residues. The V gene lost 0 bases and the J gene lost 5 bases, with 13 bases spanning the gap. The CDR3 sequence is CASSQDSARTETQYF. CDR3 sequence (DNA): TGCGCCAGCAGCCAAGATAGTGCTAGAACTGAGACCCAGTACTTC.

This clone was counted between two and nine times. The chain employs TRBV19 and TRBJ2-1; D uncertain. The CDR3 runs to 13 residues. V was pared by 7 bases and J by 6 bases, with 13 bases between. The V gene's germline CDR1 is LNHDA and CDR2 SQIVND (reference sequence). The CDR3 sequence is CASTTQRGNEQFF. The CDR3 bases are TGTGCCAGTACCACCCAACGAGGCAATGAGCAGTTCTTC.

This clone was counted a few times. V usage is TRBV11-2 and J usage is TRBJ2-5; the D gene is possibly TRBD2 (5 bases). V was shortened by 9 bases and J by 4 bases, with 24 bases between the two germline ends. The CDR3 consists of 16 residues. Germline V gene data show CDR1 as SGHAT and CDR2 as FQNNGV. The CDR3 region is CASVAGPPSGRETQYF. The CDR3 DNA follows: TGTGCCAGTGTTGCCGGCCCTCCCAGCGGCCGAGAGACCCAGTACTTC.

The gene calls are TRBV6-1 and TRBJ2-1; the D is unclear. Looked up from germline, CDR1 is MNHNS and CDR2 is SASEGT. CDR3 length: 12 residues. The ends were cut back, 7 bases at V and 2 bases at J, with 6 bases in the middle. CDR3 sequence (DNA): TGTGCCAGCACCGTAGCCTACAATGAGCAGTTCTTC. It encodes CASTVAYNEQFF.

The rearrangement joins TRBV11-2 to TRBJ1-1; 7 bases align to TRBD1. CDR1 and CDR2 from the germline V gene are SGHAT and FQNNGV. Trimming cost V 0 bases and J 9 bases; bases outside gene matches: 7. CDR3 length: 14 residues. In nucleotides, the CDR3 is TGTGCCAGCAGCTTAGATGGCGGACAGGCCAAAGCTTTCTTT. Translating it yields CASSLDGGQAKAFF.

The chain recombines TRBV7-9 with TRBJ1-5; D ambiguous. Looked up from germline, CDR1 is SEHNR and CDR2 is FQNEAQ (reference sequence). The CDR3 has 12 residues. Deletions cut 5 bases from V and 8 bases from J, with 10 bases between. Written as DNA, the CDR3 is TGTGCCAGCAGCACTCCTGATGAGCCCCAGCATTTT. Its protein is CASSTPDEPQHF.

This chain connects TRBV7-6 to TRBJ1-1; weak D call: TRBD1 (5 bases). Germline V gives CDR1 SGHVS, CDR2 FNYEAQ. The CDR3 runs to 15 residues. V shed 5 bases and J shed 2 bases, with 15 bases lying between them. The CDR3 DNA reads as TGTGCCAGCAGCCCTAGACCCCAGGGAAACACTGAAGCTTTCTTT. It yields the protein CASSPRPQGNTEAFF.

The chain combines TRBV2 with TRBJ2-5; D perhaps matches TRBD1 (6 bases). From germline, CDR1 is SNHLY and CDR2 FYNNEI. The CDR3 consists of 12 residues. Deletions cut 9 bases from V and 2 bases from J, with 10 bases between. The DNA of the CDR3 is TGTGCCAGTAGGGGGATTCAAGAGACCCAGTACTTC. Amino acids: CASRGIQETQYF.

The CDR3 region is CASSRTTGTGESYNEQFF. CDR3 bases: TGTGCCAGCAGCAGAACAACCGGGACAGGGGAATCCTACAATGAGCAGTTCTTC. The V call is TRBV9, the J call TRBJ2-1, with 10 nucleotides matching TRBD1. Losses at the gene ends were 4 bases for V and 1 base for J; bases not matched to a gene: 11. CDR1 is SGDLS, CDR2 YYNGEE, per germline. The CDR3 totals 18 residues.